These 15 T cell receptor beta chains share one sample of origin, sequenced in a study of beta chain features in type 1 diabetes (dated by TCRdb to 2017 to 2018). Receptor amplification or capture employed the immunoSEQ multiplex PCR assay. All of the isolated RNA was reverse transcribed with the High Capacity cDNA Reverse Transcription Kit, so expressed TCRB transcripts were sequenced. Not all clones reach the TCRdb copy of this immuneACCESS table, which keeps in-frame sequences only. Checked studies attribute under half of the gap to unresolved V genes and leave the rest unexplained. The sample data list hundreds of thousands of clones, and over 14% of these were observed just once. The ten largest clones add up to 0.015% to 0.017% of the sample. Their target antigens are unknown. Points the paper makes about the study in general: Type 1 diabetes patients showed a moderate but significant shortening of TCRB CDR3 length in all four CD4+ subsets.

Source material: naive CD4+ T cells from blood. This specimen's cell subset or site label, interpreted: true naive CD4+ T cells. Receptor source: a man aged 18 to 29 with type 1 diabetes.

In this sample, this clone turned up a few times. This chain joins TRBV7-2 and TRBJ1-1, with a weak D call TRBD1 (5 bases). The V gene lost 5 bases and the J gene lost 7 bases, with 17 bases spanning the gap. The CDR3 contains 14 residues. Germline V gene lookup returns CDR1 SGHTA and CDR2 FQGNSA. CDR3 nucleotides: TGTGCCAGCAGCCAACCCGGACACGTCTATGAAGCTTTCTTT. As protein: CASSQPGHVYEAFF.

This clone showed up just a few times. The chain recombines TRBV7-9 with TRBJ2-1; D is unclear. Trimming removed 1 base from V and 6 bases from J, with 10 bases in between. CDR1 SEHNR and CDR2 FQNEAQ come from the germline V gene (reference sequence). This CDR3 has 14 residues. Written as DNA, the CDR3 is TGTGCCAGCAGCTTAGGGCCACAGATCAATGAGCAGTTCTTC. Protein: CASSLGPQINEQFF.

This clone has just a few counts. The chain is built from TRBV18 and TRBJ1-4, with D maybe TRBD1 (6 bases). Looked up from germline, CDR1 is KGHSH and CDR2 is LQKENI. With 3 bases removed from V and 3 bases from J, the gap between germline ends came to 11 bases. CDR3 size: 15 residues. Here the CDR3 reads CASSPNGGSNEKLFF. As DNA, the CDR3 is TGTGCCAGCTCACCGAATGGGGGCTCTAATGAAAAACTGTTTTTT.

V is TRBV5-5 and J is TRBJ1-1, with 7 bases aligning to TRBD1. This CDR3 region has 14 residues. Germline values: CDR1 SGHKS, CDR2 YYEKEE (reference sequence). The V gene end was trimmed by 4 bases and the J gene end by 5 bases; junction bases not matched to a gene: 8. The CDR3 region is CASSRGTAWTEAFF. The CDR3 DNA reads TGTGCCAGCAGCCGTGGGACAGCTTGGACTGAAGCTTTCTTT.

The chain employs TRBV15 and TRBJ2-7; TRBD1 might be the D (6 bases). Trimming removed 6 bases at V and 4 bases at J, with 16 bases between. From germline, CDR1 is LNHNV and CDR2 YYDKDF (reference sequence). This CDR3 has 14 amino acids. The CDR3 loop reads CATRRGQAGYEQYF. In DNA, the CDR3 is TGTGCCACCAGACGGGGACAAGCTGGTTACGAGCAGTACTTC. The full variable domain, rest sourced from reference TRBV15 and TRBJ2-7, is DAMVIQNPRYQVTQFGKPVTLSCSQTLNHNVMYWYQQKSSQAPKLLFHYYDKDFNNEADTPDNFQSRRPNTSFCFLDIRSPGLGDTAMYLCATRRGQAGYEQYFGPGTRLTVT.

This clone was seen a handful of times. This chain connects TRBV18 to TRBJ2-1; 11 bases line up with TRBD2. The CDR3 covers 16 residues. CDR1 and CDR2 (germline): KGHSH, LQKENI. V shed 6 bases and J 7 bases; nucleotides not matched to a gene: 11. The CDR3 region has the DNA TGTGCCAGCTCCGACACTAGCGGGAGTACTTATAATGAGCAGTTCTTC. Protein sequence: CASSDTSGSTYNEQFF.

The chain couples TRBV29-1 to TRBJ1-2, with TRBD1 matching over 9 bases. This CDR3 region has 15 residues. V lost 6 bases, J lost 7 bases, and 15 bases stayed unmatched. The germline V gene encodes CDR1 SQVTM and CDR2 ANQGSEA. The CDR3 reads CSVAGDRGLKGGYTF. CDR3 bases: TGCAGCGTAGCTGGCGACAGGGGGTTAAAGGGTGGCTACACCTTC.

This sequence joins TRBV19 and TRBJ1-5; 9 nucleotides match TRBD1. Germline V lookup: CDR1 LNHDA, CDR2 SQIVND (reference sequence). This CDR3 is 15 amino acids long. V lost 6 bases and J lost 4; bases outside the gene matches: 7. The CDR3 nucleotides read TGTGCCAGTAGAGGGACCGGGACAGGGAATCAGCCCCAGCATTTT. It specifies CASRGTGTGNQPQHF.

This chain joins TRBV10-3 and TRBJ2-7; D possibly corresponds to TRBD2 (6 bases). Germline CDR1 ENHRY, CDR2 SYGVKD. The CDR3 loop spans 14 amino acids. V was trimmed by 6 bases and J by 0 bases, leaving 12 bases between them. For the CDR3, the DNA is TGTGCCATCAGACCCGGGACTGACTCCTACGAGCAGTACTTC. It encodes CAIRPGTDSYEQYF.

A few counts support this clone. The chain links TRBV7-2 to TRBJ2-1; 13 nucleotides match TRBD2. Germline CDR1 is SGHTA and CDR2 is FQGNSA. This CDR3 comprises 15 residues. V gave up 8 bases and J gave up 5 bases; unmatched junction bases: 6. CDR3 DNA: TGTGCCAGCGGGGGACTAGCGGGAAAAGACAATGAGCAGTTCTTC. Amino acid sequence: CASGGLAGKDNEQFF. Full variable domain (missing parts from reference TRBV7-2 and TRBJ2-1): GAGVSQSPSNKVTEKGKDVELRCDPISGHTALYWYRQSLGQGLEFLIYFQGNSAPDKSGLPSDRFSAERTGGSVSTLTIQRTQQEDSAVYLCASGGLAGKDNEQFFGPGTRLTVL.

CDR3 amino acids: CASSLIWQAGQETQYF. CDR3 DNA: TGTGCCAGCAGCTTAATATGGCAGGCCGGCCAAGAGACCCAGTACTTC. The chain is built from TRBV7-2 and TRBJ2-5; D is undetermined. This CDR3 has 16 amino acids. The germline V and J ends were trimmed by 2 bases and 1 base, with 14 bases remaining between them. Germline-derived CDR1 and CDR2 are SGHTA and FQGNSA.

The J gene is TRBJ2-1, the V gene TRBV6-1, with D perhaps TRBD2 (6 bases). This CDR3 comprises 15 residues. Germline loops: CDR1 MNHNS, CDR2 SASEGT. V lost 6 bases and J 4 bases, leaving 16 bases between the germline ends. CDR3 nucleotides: TGTGCCAGCAGCCTAGGACCTCGGGAGTACAATGAGCAGTTCTTC. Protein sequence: CASSLGPREYNEQFF.

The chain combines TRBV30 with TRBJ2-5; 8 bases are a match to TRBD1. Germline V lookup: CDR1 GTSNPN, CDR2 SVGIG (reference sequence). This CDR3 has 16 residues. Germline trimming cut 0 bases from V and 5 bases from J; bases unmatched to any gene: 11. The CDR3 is CAWSVTGGEARETQYF. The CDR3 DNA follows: TGTGCCTGGAGTGTTACAGGGGGAGAGGCGAGGGAGACCCAGTACTTC. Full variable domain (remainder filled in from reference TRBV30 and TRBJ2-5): SQTIHQWPATLVQPVGSPLSLECTVEGTSNPNLYWYRQAAGRGLQLLFYSVGIGQISSEVPQNLSASRPQDRQFILSSKKLLLSDSGFYLCAWSVTGGEARETQYFGPGTRLLVL.

The CDR3 DNA sequence: TGTGCCAGCAGCTTTTCGTCTAGCCTTGACAACATCTATGGCTACACCTTC. Translation gives CASSFSSSLDNIYGYTF. This chain links TRBV7-9 with TRBJ1-2; no clear D. The CDR3 contains 17 residues. V was shortened by 3 bases and J by 4 bases, with 21 bases between the two germline ends. CDR1 is SEHNR, CDR2 FQNEAQ, per germline (reference sequence).

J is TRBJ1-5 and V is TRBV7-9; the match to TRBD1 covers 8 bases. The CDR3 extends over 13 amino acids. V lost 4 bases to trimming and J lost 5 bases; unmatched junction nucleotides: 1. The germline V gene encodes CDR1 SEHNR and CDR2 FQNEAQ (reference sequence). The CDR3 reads CASSYRGDQPQHF. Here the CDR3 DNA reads TGTGCCAGCAGCTACAGGGGGGATCAGCCCCAGCATTTT.